This T cell receptor beta chain was identified during a study of T cell changes during pregnancy in multiple sclerosis. The assay was immunoSEQ multiplex PCR, and TCRdb's table has in-frame clones only and misses some. In the table there are roughly 59,000 clones, approximately 89% of which are singletons. The receptor was derived from a female donor in good health, enrolled as a control in a pregnancy study. The sample in question was peripheral blood, obtained in the third trimester of pregnancy.

In DNA form, the CDR3 reads TGTGCCAGCAGCTTACAGGGGGCGAATGGCTACACCTTC. The encoded protein is CASSLQGANGYTF. The chain is built from TRBV5-5 and TRBJ1-2, with 9 bases fitting TRBD1. With V trimmed by 2 bases and J by 6 bases, 2 bases remained unmatched. CDR3 size: 13 residues. Germline V lookup: CDR1 SGHKS, CDR2 YYEKEE (reference sequence).